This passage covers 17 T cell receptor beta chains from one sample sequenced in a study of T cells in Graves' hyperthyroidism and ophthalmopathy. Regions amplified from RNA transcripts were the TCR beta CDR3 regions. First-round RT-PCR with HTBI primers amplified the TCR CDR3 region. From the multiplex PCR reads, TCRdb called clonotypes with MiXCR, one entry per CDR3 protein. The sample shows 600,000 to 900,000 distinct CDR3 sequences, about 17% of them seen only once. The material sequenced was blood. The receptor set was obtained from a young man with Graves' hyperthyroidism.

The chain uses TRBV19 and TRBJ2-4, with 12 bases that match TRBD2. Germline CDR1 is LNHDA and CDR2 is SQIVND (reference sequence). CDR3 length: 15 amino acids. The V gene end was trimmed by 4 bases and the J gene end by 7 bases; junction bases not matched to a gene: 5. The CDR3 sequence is CASSTRLAGENIQYF. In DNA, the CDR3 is TGTGCCAGTAGTACACGACTAGCGGGAGAGAACATTCAGTACTTC. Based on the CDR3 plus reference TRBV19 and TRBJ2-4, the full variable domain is DGGITQSPKYLFRKEGQNVTLSCEQNLNHDAMYWYRQDPGQGLRLIYYSQIVNDFQKGDIAEGYSVSREKKESFPLTVTSAQKNPTAFYLCASSTRLAGENIQYFGAGTRLSVL.

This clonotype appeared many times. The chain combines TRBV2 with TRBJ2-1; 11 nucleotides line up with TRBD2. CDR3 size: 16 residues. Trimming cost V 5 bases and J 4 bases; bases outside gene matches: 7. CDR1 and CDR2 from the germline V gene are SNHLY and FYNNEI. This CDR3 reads CASSIAGGPLYNEQFF. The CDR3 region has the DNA TGTGCCAGCAGTATAGCGGGAGGGCCGCTATACAATGAGCAGTTCTTC.

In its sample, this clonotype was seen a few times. The CDR3: CSARDRGRTRSYEQYF. CDR3 in DNA: TGCAGTGCTAGAGATCGGGGAAGGACTAGGTCCTACGAGCAGTACTTC. This chain connects TRBV20-1 to TRBJ2-7; 7 nucleotides align to TRBD2. V lost 0 bases, J lost 1 base, and 9 bases stayed unmatched. Germline V CDR1 and CDR2: DFQATT, SNEGSKA (reference sequence). This CDR3 contains 16 residues.

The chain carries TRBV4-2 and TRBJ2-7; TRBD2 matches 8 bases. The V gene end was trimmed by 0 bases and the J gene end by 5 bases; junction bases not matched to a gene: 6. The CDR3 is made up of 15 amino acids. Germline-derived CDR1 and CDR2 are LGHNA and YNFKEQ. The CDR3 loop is CASSQDEGLAHEQYF. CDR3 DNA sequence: TGTGCCAGCAGCCAAGACGAAGGACTAGCCCACGAGCAGTACTTC.

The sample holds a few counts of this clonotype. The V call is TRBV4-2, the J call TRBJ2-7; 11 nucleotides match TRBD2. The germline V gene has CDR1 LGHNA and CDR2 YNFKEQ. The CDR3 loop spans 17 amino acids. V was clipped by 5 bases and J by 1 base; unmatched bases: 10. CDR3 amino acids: CASSDAEVAGGSYEQYF. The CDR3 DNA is TGTGCCAGCAGCGACGCAGAGGTAGCGGGAGGGTCCTACGAGCAGTACTTC.

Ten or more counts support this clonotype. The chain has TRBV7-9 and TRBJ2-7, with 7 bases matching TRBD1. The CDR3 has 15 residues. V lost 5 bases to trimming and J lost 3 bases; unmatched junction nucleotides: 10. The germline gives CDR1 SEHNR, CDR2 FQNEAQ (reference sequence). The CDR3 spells CASSDVQGWNYEQYF. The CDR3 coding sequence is TGTGCCAGCAGCGACGTACAGGGGTGGAACTACGAGCAGTACTTC. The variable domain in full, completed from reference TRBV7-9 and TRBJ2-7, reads DTGVSQNPRHKITKRGQNVTFRCDPISEHNRLYWYRQTLGQGPEFLTYFQNEAQLEKSRLLSDRFSAERPKGSFSTLEIQRTEQGDSAMYLCASSDVQGWNYEQYFGPGTRLTVT.

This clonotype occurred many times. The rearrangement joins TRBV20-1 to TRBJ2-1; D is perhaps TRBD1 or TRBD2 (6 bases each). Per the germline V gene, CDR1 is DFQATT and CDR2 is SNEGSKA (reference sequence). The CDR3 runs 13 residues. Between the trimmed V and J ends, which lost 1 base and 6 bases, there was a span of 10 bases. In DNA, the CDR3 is TGCAGTGCTAGAGGAGGAGGGGGCAATGAGCAGTTCTTC. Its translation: CSARGGGGNEQFF.

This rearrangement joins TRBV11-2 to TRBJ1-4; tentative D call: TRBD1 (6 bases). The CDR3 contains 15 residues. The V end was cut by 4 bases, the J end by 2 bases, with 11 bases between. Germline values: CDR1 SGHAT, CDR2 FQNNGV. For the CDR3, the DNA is TGTGCCAGCAGCTCACAGGGTTGGACTAATGAAAAACTGTTTTTT. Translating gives CASSSQGWTNEKLFF.

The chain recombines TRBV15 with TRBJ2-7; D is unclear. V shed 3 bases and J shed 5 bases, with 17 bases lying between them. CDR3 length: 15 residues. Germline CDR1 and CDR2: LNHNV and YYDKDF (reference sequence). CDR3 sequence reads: CATSSPGRLGDEQYF. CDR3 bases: TGTGCCACCAGCAGCCCTGGCCGCCTCGGCGACGAGCAGTACTTC.

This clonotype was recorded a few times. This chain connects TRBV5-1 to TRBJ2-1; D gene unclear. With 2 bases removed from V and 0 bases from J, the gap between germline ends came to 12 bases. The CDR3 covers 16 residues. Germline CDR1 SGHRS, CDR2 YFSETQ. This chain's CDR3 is CASSFERYSSYNEQFF. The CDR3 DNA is TGCGCCAGCAGCTTTGAGCGCTACTCCTCCTACAATGAGCAGTTCTTC.

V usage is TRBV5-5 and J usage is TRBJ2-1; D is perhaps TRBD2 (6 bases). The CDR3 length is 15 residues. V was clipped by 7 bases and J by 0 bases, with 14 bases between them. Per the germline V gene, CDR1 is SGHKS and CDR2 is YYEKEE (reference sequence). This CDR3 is CASSSGGTSYNEQFF. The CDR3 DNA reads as TGTGCCAGCTCGAGCGGCGGGACCTCCTACAATGAGCAGTTCTTC. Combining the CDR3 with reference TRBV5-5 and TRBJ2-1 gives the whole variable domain DAGVTQSPTHLIKTRGQQVTLRCSPISGHKSVSWYQQVLGQGPQFIFQYYEKEERGRGNFPDRFSARQFPNYSSELNVNALLLGDSALYLCASSSGGTSYNEQFFGPGTRLTVL.

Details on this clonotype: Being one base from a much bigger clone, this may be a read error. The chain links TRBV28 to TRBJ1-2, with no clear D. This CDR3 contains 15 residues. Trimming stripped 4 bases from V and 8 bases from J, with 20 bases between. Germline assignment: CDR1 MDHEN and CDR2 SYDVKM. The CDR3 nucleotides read TGTGCCAGCAGTTCATACGGGCCCCTCAGTATGGGCTACACCTTC. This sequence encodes CASSSYGPLSMGYTF.

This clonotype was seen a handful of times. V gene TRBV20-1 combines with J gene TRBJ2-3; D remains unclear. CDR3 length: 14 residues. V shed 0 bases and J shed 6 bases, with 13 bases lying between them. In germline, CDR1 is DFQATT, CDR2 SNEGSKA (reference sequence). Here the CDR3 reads CSARDAKGMDTQYF. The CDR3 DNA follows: TGCAGTGCTAGAGATGCCAAAGGGATGGATACGCAGTATTTT.

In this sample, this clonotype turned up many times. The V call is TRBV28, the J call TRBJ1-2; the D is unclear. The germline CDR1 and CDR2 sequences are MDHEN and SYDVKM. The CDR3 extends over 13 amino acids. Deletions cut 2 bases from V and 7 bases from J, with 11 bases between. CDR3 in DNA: TGTGCCAGCAGTTTAGCACTCATCGGTGGCTACACCTTC. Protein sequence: CASSLALIGGYTF.

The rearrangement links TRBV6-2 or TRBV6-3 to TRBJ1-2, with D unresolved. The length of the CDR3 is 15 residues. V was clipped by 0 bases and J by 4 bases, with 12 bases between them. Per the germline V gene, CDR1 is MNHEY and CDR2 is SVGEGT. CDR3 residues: CASSYSGLQAYGYTF. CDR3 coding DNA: TGTGCCAGCAGTTACTCGGGGTTACAAGCCTATGGCTACACCTTC.

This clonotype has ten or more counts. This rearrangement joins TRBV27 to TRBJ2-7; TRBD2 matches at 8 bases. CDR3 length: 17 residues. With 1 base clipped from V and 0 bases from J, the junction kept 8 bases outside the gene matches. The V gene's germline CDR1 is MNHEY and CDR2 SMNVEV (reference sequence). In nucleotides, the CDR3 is TGTGCCAGCAGTTTATACGGGGGGGGGCCAATCTCCTACGAGCAGTACTTC. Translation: CASSLYGGGPISYEQYF.

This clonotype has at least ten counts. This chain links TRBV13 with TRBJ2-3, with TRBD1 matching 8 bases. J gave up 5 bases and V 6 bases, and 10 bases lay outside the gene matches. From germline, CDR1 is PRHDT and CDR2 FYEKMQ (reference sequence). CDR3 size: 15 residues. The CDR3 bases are TGTGCCAGCAGTCCCTCGACAGGGGAGGTAGATACGCAGTATTTT. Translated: CASSPSTGEVDTQYF.